What follows are 7 T cell receptor beta chains derived from one specimen sequenced in a study of cytomegalovirus exposure and HLA in healthy donors. 60 Vbeta and 13 Jbeta primers were used in PCR. TCRdb keeps only in-frame clones here, not all; method: immunoSEQ multiplex PCR. The sample yields over 250,000 clones, approximately 90% seen once. The sample consisted of PBMCs. Receptor source: a man aged 35 to 55 in good health and CMV-seropositive.

The chain uses TRBV11-2 and TRBJ2-7; D unresolved. V was shortened by 4 bases and J by 4 bases, with 17 bases between the two germline ends. The germline V gene has CDR1 SGHAT and CDR2 FQNNGV. The CDR3 runs 15 residues. The CDR3 DNA is TGTGCCAGCAGCTCCCACGTGTCCTCGGGTTACGAGCAGTACTTC. Translating it yields CASSSHVSSGYEQYF.

The CDR3 region has the DNA TGTGCCACCAGCAGAGATAATCAAGAGACTTTCTTACATGGCTACACCTTC. Translating it yields CATSRDNQETFLHGYTF. V gene TRBV15 combines with J gene TRBJ1-2; D not certain. This CDR3 is built from 17 residues. Trimming shortened V by 0 bases and J by 6 bases, and 20 bases separated the two germline ends. Germline CDR1 LNHNV, CDR2 YYDKDF (reference sequence).

J is TRBJ1-1 and V is TRBV28; the match to TRBD1 covers 10 bases. Germline CDR1 is MDHEN and CDR2 is SYDVKM. V dropped 7 bases and J dropped 5; count of bases not matched to a gene: 10. The CDR3 covers 15 residues. The CDR3 DNA is TGTGCCAGCAACCCAAGGACAGGGGGATATACTGAAGCTTTCTTT. Amino acids: CASNPRTGGYTEAFF.

This clone was found once. The chain carries TRBV28 and TRBJ1-2; a possible D gene is TRBD1 (6 bases). The CDR3 spans 12 residues. Germline CDR1 reads MDHEN; CDR2 reads SYDVKM. Trimming removed 7 bases at V and 10 bases at J, with 16 bases between. The CDR3: CASNQGTSDYTF. DNA of the CDR3: TGTGCCAGCAACCAGGGGACCAGCGACTACACCTTC.

This clone is a singleton in its sample. The CDR3 loop is CASSLMGAGLPYEQYF. For the CDR3, the DNA is TGTGCCAGCAGCTTAATGGGGGCAGGGCTTCCCTACGAGCAGTACTTC. The rearrangement joins TRBV7-3 to TRBJ2-7; D is perhaps TRBD1 (6 bases). Trimming shortened V by 1 base and J by 2 bases, and 15 bases separated the two germline ends. The CDR3 contains 16 residues. Germline CDR1 SGHTA, CDR2 FQGTGA.

The rearrangement joins TRBV9 to TRBJ2-5, with 12 nucleotides matching TRBD1. The germline V gene has CDR1 SGDLS and CDR2 YYNGEE. The J segment lost 3 bases and the V segment lost 2 bases, leaving 11 bases of the junction unmatched. CDR3 length: 18 amino acids. The DNA for the CDR3 is TGTGCCAGCAGCGTTATCTCACCGGGACAGGGGGCTAAAGAGACCCAGTACTTC. Translation: CASSVISPGQGAKETQYF.

The genes are TRBV27 and TRBJ2-4; 7 bases agree with TRBD1. J was trimmed by 6 bases and V by 5 bases; bases with no gene match: 7. This CDR3 is 14 amino acids long. Looked up from germline, CDR1 is MNHEY and CDR2 is SMNVEV (reference sequence). The CDR3 DNA reads TGTGCCAGCAGTCGACAGGGAAGTTCAAACATTCAGTACTTC. This translates into CASSRQGSSNIQYF.